These 18 T cell receptor beta chains were all obtained from the same sample, sequenced in a study of cytomegalovirus exposure and HLA in healthy donors. The PCR used 60 Vbeta and 13 Jbeta primers. TCRdb's copy holds only in-frame clones and misses some; the assay was immunoSEQ multiplex PCR. Among around 50,000 clones, 60% to 85% were seen once, and the ten largest hold around 8%. Sequenced: PBMCs. Source of these receptors: a man aged 25 to 45 in good health and CMV-seropositive.

The V and J genes are TRBV7-3 and TRBJ2-5, with 7 bases fitting TRBD1. The J segment lost 3 bases and the V segment lost 5 bases, leaving 6 bases of the junction unmatched. The germline V gene encodes CDR1 SGHTA and CDR2 FQGTGA. The CDR3 totals 14 residues. The CDR3 nucleotides are TGTGCCAGCAGCCCGACCGGGACAGAAGAGACCCAGTACTTC. Encoded protein: CASSPTGTEETQYF.

DNA of the CDR3: TGTGCCAGCAGTTTATCTATCCCCTACGAGCAGTACTTC. Protein: CASSLSIPYEQYF. The chain combines TRBV27 with TRBJ2-5; no clear D gene. The end of the DNA aligns better with TRBJ2-7, so the J call may be wrong. The CDR3 sequence is 13 residues long. The V gene's germline CDR1 is MNHEY and CDR2 SMNVEV (reference sequence).

V gene TRBV7-2 combines with J gene TRBJ2-2, with a tentative D call TRBD1 (5 bases). V lost 1 base, J lost 4 bases, and 19 bases lay in between. This CDR3 is 18 amino acids long. Per the germline V gene, CDR1 is SGHTA and CDR2 is FQGNSA. CDR3 protein: CASSLDGAVSRVTGELFF. Written as DNA, the CDR3 is TGTGCCAGCAGCTTAGATGGGGCAGTTTCAAGGGTCACCGGGGAGCTGTTTTTT.

A few counts support this clone. The chain is built from TRBV9 and TRBJ2-2; 7 bases line up with TRBD1. The CDR3 is 16 amino acids. V shed 3 bases and J 5 bases; nucleotides not matched to a gene: 10. CDR1 SGDLS and CDR2 YYNGEE come from the germline V gene. CDR3 coding DNA: TGTGCCAGCAGCGCCGTGGGACAGAGAAAGACCGGGGAGCTGTTTTTT. It yields the protein CASSAVGQRKTGELFF.

The chain couples TRBV9 to TRBJ2-3; D gene uncertain. The CDR3 has 14 residues. With 3 bases removed from V and 10 bases from J, the gap between germline ends came to 18 bases. Germline values: CDR1 SGDLS, CDR2 YYNGEE. The CDR3 protein is CASSASFGGPSQYF. Here the CDR3 DNA reads TGTGCCAGCAGCGCCTCTTTCGGCGGCCCGTCGCAGTATTTT.

V usage is TRBV11-2 and J usage is TRBJ1-4; no firm D call. The CDR3 runs 13 residues. Germline V gives CDR1 SGHAT, CDR2 FQNNGV. With 5 bases removed from V and 0 bases from J, the gap between germline ends came to 4 bases. DNA for the CDR3: TGTGCCAGCAGCCTCTCAACTAATGAAAAACTGTTTTTT. Translated, it gives CASSLSTNEKLFF.

For the CDR3, the DNA is TGTGCCAGCATATTAGAGGCGGGGAACTCCTACGAGCAGTACTTC. Its translation: CASILEAGNSYEQYF. The chain joins TRBV6-1 to TRBJ2-7; D possibly corresponds to TRBD2 (6 bases). Trimming stripped 7 bases from V and 0 bases from J, with 16 bases between. CDR1 is MNHNS and CDR2 is SASEGT in the germline V gene. The CDR3 totals 15 residues.

This clone is categorized as medium-sized. This sequence joins TRBV4-2 and TRBJ2-6; D unresolved. Trimming shortened V by 0 bases and J by 0 bases, and 3 bases separated the two germline ends. CDR1 is LGHNA, CDR2 YNFKEQ, per germline. This CDR3 spans 15 amino acids. CDR3 nucleotides: TGTGCCAGCAGCCAAGACAACTCTGGGGCCAACGTCCTGACTTTC. This sequence encodes CASSQDNSGANVLTF.

This clone was counted only a few times. The gene calls are TRBV28 and TRBJ1-1; 7 positions match TRBD1. In germline, CDR1 is MDHEN, CDR2 SYDVKM. V was pared by 6 bases and J by 4 bases, with 5 bases of the junction left unmatched. The CDR3 length is 13 residues. The chain's CDR3 is CASSRDRVTEAFF. CDR3 sequence (DNA): TGTGCCAGCAGCCGAGACAGGGTCACTGAAGCTTTCTTT.

The gene calls are TRBV7-2 and TRBJ2-5; 11 bases are a match to TRBD2. V was pared by 5 bases and J by 4 bases, with 3 bases of the junction left unmatched. Germline V gene lookup returns CDR1 SGHTA and CDR2 FQGNSA. CDR3 length: 14 amino acids. The DNA of the CDR3 is TGTGCCAGCAGCGTTAGCGGGGGGGGAGAGACCCAGTACTTC. It encodes CASSVSGGGETQYF.

This chain joins TRBV7-8 and TRBJ2-1; 7 nucleotides line up with TRBD2. The CDR3 has 14 amino acids. Trimming removed 1 base from V and 6 bases from J; junction bases left unmatched: 3. The germline V gene encodes CDR1 SGHVS and CDR2 FQNEAQ. The CDR3 DNA is TGTGCCAGCAGCTTAGGAGGGGAGGGCAATGAGCAGTTCTTC. It translates to CASSLGGEGNEQFF.

This clone has more than one count but fewer than ten. The chain carries TRBV4-1 and TRBJ2-1; 7 bases align to TRBD2. Germline-derived CDR1 and CDR2 are MGHRA and YSYEKL. The trim removed 0 bases at V and 6 bases at J, leaving 11 bases unmatched. The CDR3 is 17 residues long. The CDR3 coding sequence is TGCGCCAGCAGCCAAGAGATAGCGAGCGGGGCTCGCAATGAGCAGTTCTTC. It encodes CASSQEIASGARNEQFF.

This clone appeared a few times. CDR3 sequence: CASSESSGGNNEQFF. In DNA, the CDR3 is TGTGCCAGCAGTGAATCTAGCGGGGGAAACAATGAGCAGTTCTTC. The rearrangement links TRBV6-4 to TRBJ2-1, with TRBD2 matching over 10 bases. Germline CDR1 is MRHNA and CDR2 is SNTAGT. This CDR3 is 15 amino acids long. Unmatched junction bases numbered 4, after V lost 3 bases and J lost 5 bases.

This clone was found a few times. The J gene is TRBJ2-2, the V gene TRBV7-9; unclear D gene. The CDR3 runs 16 residues. Looked up from germline, CDR1 is SEHNR and CDR2 is FQNEAQ (reference sequence). Between the trimmed V and J ends, which lost 8 bases and 0 bases, there was a span of 16 bases. DNA for the CDR3: TGTGCCAGCCAAGACTCGAAGATTACGAACACCGGGGAGCTGTTTTTT. It is translated as CASQDSKITNTGELFF.

This chain uses TRBV25-1 with TRBJ2-5, with D possibly TRBD2 on 5 matching bases. The germline V and J ends were trimmed by 0 bases and 5 bases, with 10 bases remaining between them. CDR1 MGHDK and CDR2 SYGVNS come from the germline V gene. This CDR3 contains 14 residues. This CDR3 reads CASSEYDSEETQYF. CDR3 sequence (DNA): TGTGCCAGCAGTGAATATGATAGCGAGGAGACCCAGTACTTC. The full variable domain, its missing parts supplied by reference TRBV25-1 and TRBJ2-5, is EADIYQTPRYLVIGTGKKITLECSQTMGHDKMYWYQQDPGMELHLIHYSYGVNSTEKGDLSSESTVSRIRTEHFPLTLESARPSHTSQYLCASSEYDSEETQYFGPGTRLLVL.

The chain has TRBV20-1 and TRBJ1-1; D gene unclear. The CDR3 loop spans 11 amino acids. V shed 7 bases and J shed 0 bases, with 6 bases lying between them. Germline-derived CDR1 and CDR2 are DFQATT and SNEGSKA (reference sequence). The CDR3 sequence is CSELMNTEAFF. CDR3 sequence (DNA): TGCAGTGAGCTCATGAACACTGAAGCTTTCTTT.

This clone turned up a few times. The V gene is TRBV7-6, the J gene TRBJ1-4; 7 bases are shared with TRBD1. The V gene's germline CDR1 is SGHVS and CDR2 FNYEAQ. The CDR3 loop spans 19 amino acids. Unmatched junction bases numbered 15, after V lost 5 bases and J lost 0 bases. The CDR3 nucleotides are TGTGCCAGCAGCGGACGGACCGGGACAGCGGTCGCAACTAATGAAAAACTGTTTTTT. Translating gives CASSGRTGTAVATNEKLFF.

This clone was found once. This chain links TRBV2 with TRBJ1-5; no clear D gene. Between the trimmed V and J ends, which lost 11 bases and 2 bases, there was a span of 19 bases. The CDR3 length is 15 residues. In germline, CDR1 is SNHLY, CDR2 FYNNEI. This chain's CDR3 is CASKREGLGNQPQHF. The CDR3 DNA is TGTGCCTCCAAAAGGGAGGGCTTAGGCAATCAGCCCCAGCATTTT. The full variable domain, in which reference TRBV2 and TRBJ1-5 provide the parts outside the CDR3, is EPEVTQTPSHQVTQMGQEVILRCVPISNHLYFYWYRQILGQKVEFLVSFYNNEISEKSEIFDDQFSVERPDGSNFTLKIRSTKLEDSAMYFCASKREGLGNQPQHFGDGTRLSIL.